This T cell receptor beta chain derives from a study of OX40 agonist ivuxolimab in advanced cancers. Broadly, across the study: The costimulatory receptor OX40 (CD134) was targeted by ivuxolimab, a fully human IgG2 agonistic monoclonal antibody. The paper reports the monotherapy dose-escalation portion (N of about 50 patients) of the phase I ivuxolimab trial. Partial responses occurred in three dose-escalation patients, of whom one had hepatocellular carcinoma and two had cutaneous melanoma. Peripheral TCRbeta sequencing was intended to test whether TCR sequence diversity was altered and clonal T-cell expansion was caused by ivuxolimab. Of the approximately 54 patients in dose escalation, about 20 had hepatocellular carcinoma, about 15 had melanoma, 9 had renal cell carcinoma and 9 had head and neck cancer. In the dose-escalation cohort, 75% to 90% of patients were male, and the mean age was roughly 56 years with a range of about 20 to 80. Prior anti-PD-1, anti-PD-L1 or anti-CTLA-4 therapy was permitted, and about 40% of dose-escalation patients had received checkpoint inhibitors. Intravenous ivuxolimab was administered to patients every 2 weeks at six dose levels: 0.01, 0.1, 0.3, 1.5, 3 and 10 mg/kg. Study-level results and caveats: After ivuxolimab, more expanded clones were found on average in CD8+ T cells than in CD4+ T cells. Antigen specificity was not determined for the clonally expanded peripheral T cells. In partial responders in the 0.1-3.0 mg/kg groups, normalized peripheral clonal expansion was found to be among the lowest, especially among CD8+ T cells. Low levels of normalized T-cell clonal expansion were also shown by some nonresponding patients. At doses from 0.1 to 3.0 mg/kg, clonal expansion was seen in both CD4+ and CD8+ blood T cells between baseline and week 6.

This clone was detected only a few times. Its antigen remains undetermined. The sample holds no much larger clone one base away, and base qualities are not on file. Genomic DNA was isolated from the sorted cells so that the TCRbeta CDR3 region could be sequenced. TCRbeta CDR3 regions were sequenced using the immunoSEQ Assay. TCRdb obtained this table from immuneACCESS and retained in-frame rearrangements with V and J assigned. These tables miss some clones; where compared with another copy, unresolved V genes account for less than half of the shortfall, and the remainder is unexplained. Counted in this sample were under 90,000 clones; over 85% of them appeared once. Over 2.5% of the sample is taken by the ten largest. Unmatched junction bases come to 7, with V trimmed by 4 bases and J by 10 bases. There are 13 amino acids in the CDR3, from cysteine to phenylalanine inclusive. The CDR3 DNA has 39 bases and is translated from base 1. Reading the germline V gene gives CDR1 MGHRA and CDR2 YSYEKL.

The trial excluded patients who had a history of autoimmune disease or who were on systemic immunosuppression. Peripheral blood for TCR sequencing was drawn from every dose cohort at baseline, at cycle 4 day 1 and at cycle 7 day 1. The samples were drawn from a first-in-human, open-label, multicenter phase I dose-escalation trial of ivuxolimab. Adults with locally advanced or metastatic melanoma, renal cell carcinoma, hepatocellular carcinoma or head and neck squamous cell carcinoma were enrolled in the trial. Before TCR sequencing, CD4+ T cells and CD8+ T cells from peripheral blood were sorted into separate populations.

Recombination connected TRBV4-1 to TRBJ1-1, and TRBD1 matches 9 of the central bases. The material was CD4+ or CD8+ T cells sorted from blood, obtained in a trial of the OX40 agonist ivuxolimab. The source is an adult with an advanced solid tumor such as melanoma, head and neck, liver or kidney cancer. In nucleotide form, the sequence is TGCGCCAGCAGCCTGGACAGGGGACGGGCAGCTTTCTTT. The translation is CASSLDRGRAAFF.